These 18 T cell receptor beta chains came from one sample sequenced in a study of T cell repertoires in cytomegalovirus infection. MiXCR, run by TCRdb on the reads, gives a single entry per CDR3 protein. The table includes approximately 500,000 distinct CDR3 sequences, 16% detected once. Sequenced input: CD8+ T cells from PBMCs. The receptors shown here come from a human donor in good health (CMV status not recorded). Some clones in this sample may be carry-over from other donors' samples.

This sequence joins TRBV20-1 and TRBJ1-2; 9 nucleotides agree with TRBD1. The CDR3 runs 13 residues. Per germline, CDR1 DFQATT and CDR2 SNEGSKA (reference sequence). With V trimmed by 3 bases and J by 4 bases, 3 bases remained unmatched. CDR3: CSAREQGAYGYTF. In DNA, the CDR3 is TGCAGTGCTAGGGAACAGGGGGCCTATGGCTACACCTTC.

About this clonotype itself: The final CDR3 position lacks the conserved phenylalanine or tryptophan, pointing to a likely read error. This chain uses TRBV5-1 with TRBJ2-7; no clear D. Germline assignment: CDR1 SGHRS and CDR2 YFSETQ. Between the trimmed V and J ends, which lost 0 bases and 4 bases, there was a span of 8 bases. The CDR3 loop spans 13 amino acids. CDR3 nucleotide sequence: TGCGCCAGCAGCTTGGCCCCTCTGTACGAGCAGTACTTA. This sequence encodes CASSLAPLYEQYL.

This clonotype has ten or more counts. The chain couples TRBV12-3 or TRBV12-4 to TRBJ2-1; 7 bases agree with TRBD2. CDR3 length equals 11 residues. Trimming at V came to 9 bases and at J to 7 bases, leaving 3 bases not matched to a gene. CDR3 amino acids: CASILANEQFF. CDR3 DNA sequence: TGTGCCAGTATACTAGCGAATGAGCAGTTCTTC.

V gene TRBV7-4 combines with J gene TRBJ2-1, with D possibly being TRBD1 (5 bases). Deletions cut 1 base from V and 7 bases from J, with 11 bases between. The CDR3 loop spans 14 amino acids. CDR1 and CDR2 (germline): SGHVT, SQSDAQ. The CDR3 DNA is TGTGCCAGCAGCTTAGTGGGGCCGAGGAATGAGCAGTTCTTC. Amino acid sequence: CASSLVGPRNEQFF.

For this clonotype: Compared with germline, one end of the junction differs, possibly owing to a read error. The CDR3 spells CAGSPQPGEASNQPQHF. The CDR3, as DNA: TGCGCCGGCAGCCCCCAGCCGGGGGAGGCAAGCAATCAGCCCCAGCATTTT. The V gene is TRBV4-1, the J gene TRBJ1-5; the D gene is possibly TRBD1 (5 bases). Germline V gene sequence: CDR1 MGHRA, CDR2 YSYEKL. This CDR3 region has 17 residues.

This clonotype appeared many times. The V call is TRBV7-9, the J call TRBJ1-1; D is possibly TRBD1 (6 bases). V lost 3 bases, J lost 4 bases, and 15 bases lay in between. Looked up from germline, CDR1 is SEHNR and CDR2 is FQNEAQ (reference sequence). This CDR3 is built from 15 residues. CDR3 DNA sequence: TGTGCCAGCAGCTTCACCGGGGGCTATATCACTGAAGCTTTCTTT. Translation: CASSFTGGYITEAFF.

The sample holds many counts of this clonotype. The V call is TRBV25-1, the J call TRBJ1-1; no clear D gene. V gave up 2 bases and J gave up 2 bases, with 9 bases separating them. The CDR3 is made up of 14 amino acids. Germline V gene data show CDR1 as MGHDK and CDR2 as SYGVNS. The chain's CDR3 is CASSEVSINTEAFF. The CDR3 coding sequence is TGTGCCAGCAGTGAAGTGAGCATTAACACTGAAGCTTTCTTT.

As concerns this clonotype: A much larger clone sits a single nucleotide away, making a read error possible. This chain connects TRBV7-8 to TRBJ1-2, with D possibly TRBD1 on 5 matching bases. The germline V gene encodes CDR1 SGHVS and CDR2 FQNEAQ. The CDR3 loop spans 11 amino acids. CDR3 loop: CANSLGAAYTF. DNA for the CDR3: TGTGCCAACAGCTTAGGGGCGGCGTACACCTTC. The complete variable domain, with remaining parts taken from reference TRBV7-8 and TRBJ1-2, reads GAGVSQSPRYKVAKRGQDVALRCDPISGHVSLFWYQQALGQGPEFLTYFQNEAQLDKSGLPSDRFFAERPEGSVSTLKIQRTQQEDSAVYLCANSLGAAYTFGSGTRLTVV.

At least ten counts were recorded for this clonotype. The rearrangement uses TRBV7-6 and TRBJ2-2, with TRBD2 identical over 9 bases. This CDR3 contains 18 residues. J was trimmed by 2 bases and V by 3 bases; bases with no gene match: 10. Germline V lookup: CDR1 SGHVS, CDR2 FNYEAQ. CDR3 coding DNA: TGTGCCAGCAGCTTTCGTTCCAGCGGGAGGCTAAACACCGGGGAGCTGTTTTTT. This codes for CASSFRSSGRLNTGELFF.

The V call is TRBV5-4, the J call TRBJ1-2, with D maybe TRBD1 (5 bases). The CDR3 spans 16 residues. The V end was cut by 4 bases, the J end by 9 bases, with 25 bases between. In germline, CDR1 is SGHNT, CDR2 YYREEE (reference sequence). Written as DNA, the CDR3 is TGTGCCAGCAGCCCCAGGGATACGGCGTCGCTCAAGAGCTACACCTTC. It is translated as CASSPRDTASLKSYTF.

In its sample, this clonotype was seen many times. This chain joins TRBV7-9 and TRBJ1-1; TRBD1 might be the D (6 bases). V lost 3 bases and J 1 base, leaving 9 bases between the germline ends. The CDR3 has 14 residues. Germline-derived CDR1 and CDR2 are SEHNR and FQNEAQ (reference sequence). CDR3 nucleotides: TGTGCCAGCAGCTTCCTGGGACAGAACACTGAAGCTTTCTTT. Its translation: CASSFLGQNTEAFF.

This clonotype was observed many times. V is TRBV10-3 and J is TRBJ1-1, with 9 bases identical to TRBD1. Trimming took 4 bases from V and 0 from J; bases not matched to a gene: 12. The CDR3 is 18 amino acids. Per the germline V gene, CDR1 is ENHRY and CDR2 is SYGVKD. The CDR3 coding sequence is TGTGCCATCAGTGGAGAGATACAGGGGGCAGTTATGAACACTGAAGCTTTCTTT. Encoded protein: CAISGEIQGAVMNTEAFF.

This clonotype has just a few counts. This chain links TRBV5-1 with TRBJ2-1, with 9 nucleotides matching TRBD1. The germline gives CDR1 SGHRS, CDR2 YFSETQ. This CDR3 is 14 amino acids long. The ends lost 10 bases at V and 3 bases at J; junction bases unmatched: 8. CDR3 in amino acids: CACQRDRDYNEQFF. CDR3 coding DNA: TGCGCCTGTCAACGGGACAGGGACTACAATGAGCAGTTCTTC.

This clonotype was seen ten or more times. The V gene is TRBV7-8, the J gene TRBJ1-5; D unclear. This CDR3 contains 14 residues. Between the trimmed V and J ends, which lost 2 bases and 7 bases, there was a span of 12 bases. CDR1 and CDR2 from the germline V gene are SGHVS and FQNEAQ. As DNA, the CDR3 is TGTGCCAGCAGCTTACCCGCCGGGCGCCAGCCCCAGCATTTT. Protein product: CASSLPAGRQPQHF. The full variable domain, its missing parts supplied by reference TRBV7-8 and TRBJ1-5, is GAGVSQSPRYKVAKRGQDVALRCDPISGHVSLFWYQQALGQGPEFLTYFQNEAQLDKSGLPSDRFFAERPEGSVSTLKIQRTQQEDSAVYLCASSLPAGRQPQHFGDGTRLSIL.

This clonotype has only one observation. Being one base from a much bigger clone, this may be a read error. The rearrangement links TRBV12-3 or TRBV12-4 to TRBJ2-2, with 9 bases lining up with TRBD1. This CDR3 is 16 amino acids long. The CDR3 DNA sequence: TGTGCCAGCACCCTACAGGGGGCAGGGAACACCGGGGTGCTGTTTTTT. Its translation: CASTLQGAGNTGVLFF.

V and J are TRBV28 and TRBJ1-5; D is undetermined. The ends were cut back, 5 bases at V and 1 base at J, with 9 bases in the middle. Germline V lookup: CDR1 MDHEN, CDR2 SYDVKM. The CDR3 totals 14 residues. The CDR3 DNA is TGTGCCAGCAGTAGCCCCCGCAGCAATCAGCCCCAGCATTTT. Protein product: CASSSPRSNQPQHF. Looking up the rest from reference TRBV28 and TRBJ1-5 gives the full variable domain: DVKVTQSSRYLVKRTGEKVFLECVQDMDHENMFWYRQDPGLGLRLIYFSYDVKMKEKGDIPEGYSVSREKKERFSLILESASTNQTSMYLCASSSPRSNQPQHFGDGTRLSIL.

This chain connects TRBV24-1 to TRBJ2-1; 9 nucleotides agree with TRBD2. Trimming at V came to 3 bases and at J to 2 bases, leaving 4 bases not matched to a gene. The CDR3 spans 16 residues. Germline-derived CDR1 and CDR2 are KGHDR and SFDVKD. The CDR3 coding sequence is TGTGCCACCAGTGATCCTAGCGGGAATCCCTACAATGAGCAGTTCTTC. Translation gives CATSDPSGNPYNEQFF.

This clonotype has a count of ten or more. The chain employs TRBV12-3 or TRBV12-4 and TRBJ2-1, with D perhaps matching TRBD1 (5 bases). The CDR3 has 13 residues. The V and J ends lost 7 bases and 8 bases respectively, with 15 bases between them. The CDR3 loop reads CASNLVRGDEQFF. In DNA, the CDR3 is TGTGCCAGCAACCTCGTTAGGGGCGATGAGCAGTTCTTC.